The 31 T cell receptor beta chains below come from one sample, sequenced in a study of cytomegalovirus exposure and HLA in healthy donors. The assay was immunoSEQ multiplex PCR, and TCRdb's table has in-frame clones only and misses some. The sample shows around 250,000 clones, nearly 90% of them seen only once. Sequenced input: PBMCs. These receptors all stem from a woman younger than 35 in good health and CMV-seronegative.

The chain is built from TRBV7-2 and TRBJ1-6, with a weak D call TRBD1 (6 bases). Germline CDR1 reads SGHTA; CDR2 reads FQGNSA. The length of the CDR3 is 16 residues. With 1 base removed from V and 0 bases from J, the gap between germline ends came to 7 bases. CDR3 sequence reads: CASSLGQDSYNSPLHF. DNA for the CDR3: TGTGCCAGCAGCTTAGGACAGGACTCCTATAATTCACCCCTCCACTTT. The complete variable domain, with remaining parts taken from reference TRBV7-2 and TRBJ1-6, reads GAGVSQSPSNKVTEKGKDVELRCDPISGHTALYWYRQSLGQGLEFLIYFQGNSAPDKSGLPSDRFSAERTGGSVSTLTIQRTQQEDSAVYLCASSLGQDSYNSPLHFGNGTRLTVT.

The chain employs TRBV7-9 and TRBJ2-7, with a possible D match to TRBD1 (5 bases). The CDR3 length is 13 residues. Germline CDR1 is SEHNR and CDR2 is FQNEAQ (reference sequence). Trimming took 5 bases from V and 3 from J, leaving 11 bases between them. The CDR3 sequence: CASSARQNYEQYV. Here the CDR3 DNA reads TGTGCCAGCAGCGCCCGACAGAACTACGAGCAGTACGTC.

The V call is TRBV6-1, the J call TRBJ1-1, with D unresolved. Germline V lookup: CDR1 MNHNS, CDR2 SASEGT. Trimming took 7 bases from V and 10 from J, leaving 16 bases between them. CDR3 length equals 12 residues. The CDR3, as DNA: TGTGCCAGCATAACGGCGGGCTGGGTAGCTTTCTTT. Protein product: CASITAGWVAFF.

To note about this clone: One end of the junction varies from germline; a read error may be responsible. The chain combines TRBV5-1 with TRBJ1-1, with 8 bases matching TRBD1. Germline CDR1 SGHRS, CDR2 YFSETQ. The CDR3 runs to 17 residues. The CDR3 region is CASSAQGAVSPNAEAFF. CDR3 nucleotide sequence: TGCGCCAGCAGCGCCCAGGGGGCGGTCTCACCGAACGCTGAAGCTTTCTTT.

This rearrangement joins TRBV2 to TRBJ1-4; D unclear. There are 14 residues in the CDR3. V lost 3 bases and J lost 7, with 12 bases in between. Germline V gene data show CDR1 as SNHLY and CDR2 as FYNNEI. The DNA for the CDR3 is TGTGCCAGCAGTGACCCCCCATCAGGTGAAAAACTGTTTTTT. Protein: CASSDPPSGEKLFF.

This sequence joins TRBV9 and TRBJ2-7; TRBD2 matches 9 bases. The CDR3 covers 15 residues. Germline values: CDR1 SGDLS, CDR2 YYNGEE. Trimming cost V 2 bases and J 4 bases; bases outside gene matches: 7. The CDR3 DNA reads TGTGCCAGCAGCGTTGGCGGGGGGGCCCTTTACGAGCAGTACTTC. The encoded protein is CASSVGGGALYEQYF.

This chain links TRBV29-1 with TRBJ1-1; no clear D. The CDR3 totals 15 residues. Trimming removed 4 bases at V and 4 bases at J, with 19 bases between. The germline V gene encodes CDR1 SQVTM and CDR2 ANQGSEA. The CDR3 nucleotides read TGCAGCGTTGGGAGTCTGAGGAGGGCGGGCACTGAAGCTTTCTTT. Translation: CSVGSLRRAGTEAFF.

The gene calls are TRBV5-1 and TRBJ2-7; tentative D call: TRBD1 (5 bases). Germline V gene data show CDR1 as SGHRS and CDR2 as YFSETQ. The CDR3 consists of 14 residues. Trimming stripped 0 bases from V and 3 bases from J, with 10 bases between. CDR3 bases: TGCGCCAGCAGCTTGGGATCAGGGAACTACGAGCAGTACGTC. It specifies CASSLGSGNYEQYV.

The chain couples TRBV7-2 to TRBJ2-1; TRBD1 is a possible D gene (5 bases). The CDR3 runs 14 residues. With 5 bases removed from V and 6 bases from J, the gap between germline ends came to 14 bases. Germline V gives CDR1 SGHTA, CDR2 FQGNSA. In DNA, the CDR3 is TGTGCCAGCAGCCAAGACAGTGGGATCAATGAGCAGTTCTTC. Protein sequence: CASSQDSGINEQFF.

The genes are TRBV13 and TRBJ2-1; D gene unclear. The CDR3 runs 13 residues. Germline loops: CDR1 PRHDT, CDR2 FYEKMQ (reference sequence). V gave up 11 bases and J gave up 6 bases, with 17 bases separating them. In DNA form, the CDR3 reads TGTGCCGCCAAAGCCCAATTTCTCAATGAGCAGTTCTTC. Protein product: CAAKAQFLNEQFF.

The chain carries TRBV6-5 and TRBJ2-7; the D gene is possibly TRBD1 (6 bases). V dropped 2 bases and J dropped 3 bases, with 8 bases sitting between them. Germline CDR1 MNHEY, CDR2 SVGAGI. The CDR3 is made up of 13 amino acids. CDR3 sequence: CASSYVRGYEQYF. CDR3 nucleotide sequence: TGTGCCAGCAGTTACGTCAGGGGCTACGAGCAGTACTTC.

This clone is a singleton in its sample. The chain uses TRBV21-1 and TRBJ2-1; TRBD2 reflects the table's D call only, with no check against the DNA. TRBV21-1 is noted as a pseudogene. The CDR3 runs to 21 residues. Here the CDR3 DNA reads TGTGCCAGCAGCAAAGGCTTCATGGGACTAGCGGGGTCCCGGCGGTGCAATGAGCAGTTCTTC. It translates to CASSKGFMGLAGSRRCNEQFF.

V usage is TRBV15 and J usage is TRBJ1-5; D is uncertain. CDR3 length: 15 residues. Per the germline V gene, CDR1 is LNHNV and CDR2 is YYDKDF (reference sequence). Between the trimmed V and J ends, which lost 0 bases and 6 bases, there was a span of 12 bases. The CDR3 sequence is CATSRDLSEVQPQHF. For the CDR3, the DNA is TGTGCCACCAGCAGAGATCTAAGCGAAGTTCAGCCCCAGCATTTT.

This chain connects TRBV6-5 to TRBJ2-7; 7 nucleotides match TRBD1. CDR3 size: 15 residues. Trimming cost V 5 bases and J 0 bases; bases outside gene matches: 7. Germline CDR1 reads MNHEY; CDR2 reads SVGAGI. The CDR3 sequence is CASSPGTASSYEQYV. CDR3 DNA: TGTGCCAGCAGTCCGGGGACAGCCAGCTCCTACGAGCAGTACGTC.

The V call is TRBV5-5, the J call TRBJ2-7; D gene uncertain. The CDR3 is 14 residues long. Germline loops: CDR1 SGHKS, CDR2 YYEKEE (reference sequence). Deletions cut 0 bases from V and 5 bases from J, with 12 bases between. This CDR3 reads CASSLAFNRDEQYF. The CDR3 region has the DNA TGTGCCAGCAGCTTGGCGTTTAACCGGGACGAGCAGTACTTC.

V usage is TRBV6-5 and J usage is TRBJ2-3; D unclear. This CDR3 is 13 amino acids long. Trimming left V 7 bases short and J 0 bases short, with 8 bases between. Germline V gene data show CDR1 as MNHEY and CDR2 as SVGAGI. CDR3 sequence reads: CASMPASTDTQYF. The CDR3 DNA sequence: TGTGCCAGCATGCCAGCGAGCACAGATACGCAGTATTTT.

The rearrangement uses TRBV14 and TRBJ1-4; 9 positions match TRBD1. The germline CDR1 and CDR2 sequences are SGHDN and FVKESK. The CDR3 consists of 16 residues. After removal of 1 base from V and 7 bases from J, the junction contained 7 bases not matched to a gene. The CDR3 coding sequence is TGTGCCAGCAGCCAAGCGACAGGGGGAGGAGGTGAAAAACTGTTTTTT. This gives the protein CASSQATGGGGEKLFF.

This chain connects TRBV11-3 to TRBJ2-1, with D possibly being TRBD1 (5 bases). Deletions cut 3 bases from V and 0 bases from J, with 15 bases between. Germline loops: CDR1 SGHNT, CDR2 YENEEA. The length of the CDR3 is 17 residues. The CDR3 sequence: CASSFSGHPSSYNEQFF. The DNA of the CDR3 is TGTGCCAGCAGCTTCTCCGGACATCCTAGCTCCTACAATGAGCAGTTCTTC.

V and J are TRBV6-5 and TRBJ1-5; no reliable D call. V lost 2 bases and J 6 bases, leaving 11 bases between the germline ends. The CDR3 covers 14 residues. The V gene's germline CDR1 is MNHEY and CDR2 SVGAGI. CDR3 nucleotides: TGTGCCAGCAGTTACCTCGGGGTCGGTCAGCCCCAGCATTTT. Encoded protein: CASSYLGVGQPQHF.

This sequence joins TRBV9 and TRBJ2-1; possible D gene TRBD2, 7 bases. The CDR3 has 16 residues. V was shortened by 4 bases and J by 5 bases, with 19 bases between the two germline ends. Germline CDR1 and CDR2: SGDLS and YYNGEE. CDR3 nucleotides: TGTGCCAGCAGCTCACAGGCGGGGGCGTATCACAATGAGCAGTTCTTC. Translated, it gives CASSSQAGAYHNEQFF.

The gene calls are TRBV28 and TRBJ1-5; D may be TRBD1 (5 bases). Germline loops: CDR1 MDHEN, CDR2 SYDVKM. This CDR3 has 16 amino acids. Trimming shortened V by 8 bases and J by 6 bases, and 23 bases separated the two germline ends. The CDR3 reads CASGRIRQFVSQPQHF. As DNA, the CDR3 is TGTGCCAGCGGAAGGATAAGACAGTTCGTCAGTCAGCCCCAGCATTTT.

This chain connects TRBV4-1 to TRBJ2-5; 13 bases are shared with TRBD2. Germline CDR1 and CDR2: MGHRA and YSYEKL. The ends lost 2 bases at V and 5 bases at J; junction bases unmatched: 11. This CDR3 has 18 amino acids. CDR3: CASSQSGTSGEGWETQYF. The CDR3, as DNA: TGCGCCAGCAGCCAATCCGGGACTAGCGGGGAAGGGTGGGAGACCCAGTACTTC.

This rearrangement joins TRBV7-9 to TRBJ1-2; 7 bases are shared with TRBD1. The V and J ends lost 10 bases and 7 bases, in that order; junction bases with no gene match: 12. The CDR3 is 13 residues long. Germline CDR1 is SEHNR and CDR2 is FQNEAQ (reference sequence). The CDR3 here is CATQGQPSSGYTF. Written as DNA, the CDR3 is TGTGCCACCCAGGGACAGCCCTCGTCTGGCTACACCTTC.

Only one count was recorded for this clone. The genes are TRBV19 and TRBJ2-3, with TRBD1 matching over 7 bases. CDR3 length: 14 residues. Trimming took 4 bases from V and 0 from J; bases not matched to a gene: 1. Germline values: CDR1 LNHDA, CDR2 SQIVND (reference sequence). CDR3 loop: CASSTTGSTDTQYF. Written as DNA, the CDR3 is TGTGCCAGTAGTACGACAGGGAGCACAGATACGCAGTATTTT.

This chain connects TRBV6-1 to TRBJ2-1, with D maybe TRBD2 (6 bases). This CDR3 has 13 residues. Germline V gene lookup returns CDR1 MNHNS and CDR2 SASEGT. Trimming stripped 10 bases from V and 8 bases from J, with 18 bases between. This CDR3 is CATQTGSLDEQFF. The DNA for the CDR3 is TGTGCCACCCAAACCGGGAGCTTGGATGAGCAGTTCTTC.

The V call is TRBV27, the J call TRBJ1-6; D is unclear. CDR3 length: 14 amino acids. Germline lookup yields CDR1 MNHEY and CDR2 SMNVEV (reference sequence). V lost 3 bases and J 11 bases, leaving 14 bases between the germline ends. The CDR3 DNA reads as TGTGCCAGCAGTTTGAGAGAGGAGGGTCCACCCCTCCACTTT. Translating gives CASSLREEGPPLHF.

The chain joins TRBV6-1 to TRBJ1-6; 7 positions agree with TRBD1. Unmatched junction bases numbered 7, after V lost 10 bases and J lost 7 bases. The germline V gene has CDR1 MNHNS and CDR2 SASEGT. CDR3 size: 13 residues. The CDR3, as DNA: TGTGCCACTGCTGACAGGGACAATTCACCCCTCCACTTT. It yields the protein CATADRDNSPLHF.

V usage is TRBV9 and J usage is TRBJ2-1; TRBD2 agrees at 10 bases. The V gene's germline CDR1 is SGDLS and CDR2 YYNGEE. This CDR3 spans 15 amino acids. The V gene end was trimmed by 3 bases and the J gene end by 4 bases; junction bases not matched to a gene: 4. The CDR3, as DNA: TGTGCCAGCAGCGGACGGACTAGCGGATACAATGAGCAGTTCTTC. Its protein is CASSGRTSGYNEQFF.

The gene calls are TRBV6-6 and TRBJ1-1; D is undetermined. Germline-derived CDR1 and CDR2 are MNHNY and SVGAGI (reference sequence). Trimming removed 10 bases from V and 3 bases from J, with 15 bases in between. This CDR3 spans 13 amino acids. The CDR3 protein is CATLDGADTEAFF. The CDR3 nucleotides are TGTGCCACCCTGGACGGAGCGGACACTGAAGCTTTCTTT.

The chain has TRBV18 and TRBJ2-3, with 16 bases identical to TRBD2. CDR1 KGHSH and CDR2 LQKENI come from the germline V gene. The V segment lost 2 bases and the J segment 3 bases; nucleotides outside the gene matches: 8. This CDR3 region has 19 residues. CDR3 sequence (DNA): TGTGCCAGCTCACCAGTGGGACTAGCGGGGGGGCCAGGAACAGATACGCAGTATTTT. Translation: CASSPVGLAGGPGTDTQYF.

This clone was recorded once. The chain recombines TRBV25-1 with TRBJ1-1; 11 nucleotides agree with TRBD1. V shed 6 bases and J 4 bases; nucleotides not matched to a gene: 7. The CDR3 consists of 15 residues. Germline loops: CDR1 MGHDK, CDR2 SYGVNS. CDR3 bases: TGTGCCAGCAGCCGGGACAGGGGGATACTCACTGAAGCTTTCTTT. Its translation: CASSRDRGILTEAFF. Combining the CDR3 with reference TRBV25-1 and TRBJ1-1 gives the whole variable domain EADIYQTPRYLVIGTGKKITLECSQTMGHDKMYWYQQDPGMELHLIHYSYGVNSTEKGDLSSESTVSRIRTEHFPLTLESARPSHTSQYLCASSRDRGILTEAFFGQGTRLTVV.